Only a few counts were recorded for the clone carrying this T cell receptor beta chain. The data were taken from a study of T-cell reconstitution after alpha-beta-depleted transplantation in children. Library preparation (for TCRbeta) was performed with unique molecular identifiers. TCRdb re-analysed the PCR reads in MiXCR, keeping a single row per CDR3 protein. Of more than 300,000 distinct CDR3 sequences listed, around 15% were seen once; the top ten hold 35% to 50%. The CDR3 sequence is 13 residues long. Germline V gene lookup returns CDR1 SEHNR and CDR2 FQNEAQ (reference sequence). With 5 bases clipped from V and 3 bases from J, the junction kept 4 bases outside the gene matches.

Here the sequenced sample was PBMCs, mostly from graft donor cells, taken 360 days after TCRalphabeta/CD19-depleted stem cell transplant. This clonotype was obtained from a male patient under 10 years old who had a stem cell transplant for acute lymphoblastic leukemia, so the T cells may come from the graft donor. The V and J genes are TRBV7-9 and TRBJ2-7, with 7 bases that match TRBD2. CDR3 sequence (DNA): TGTGCCAGCAGCAACGGACTAGACTACGAGCAGTACTTC. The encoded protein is CASSNGLDYEQYF.